This T cell receptor (beta chain) was sequenced for a study of T cell changes during pregnancy in multiple sclerosis. Assay: immunoSEQ multiplex PCR; the TCRdb copy retains only in-frame clones and omits some. The sample consists of approximately 64,000 clones, approximately 90% of them appearing once. Trimming removed 4 bases at V and 3 bases at J, with 12 bases between. The length of the CDR3 is 13 residues. The germline CDR1 and CDR2 sequences are GTSNPN and SVGIG (reference sequence). The input for sequencing was peripheral blood, taken in the first trimester of pregnancy. V usage is TRBV30 and J usage is TRBJ2-5; D is possibly TRBD1 (6 bases). This sequence originates from a female donor with multiple sclerosis, enrolled in a pregnancy study. The CDR3 bases are TGTGCCTGGAATAGGCAGGGGAAAGAGACCCAGTACTTC. Its translation is CAWNRQGKETQYF.